This entry concerns a single TCR beta chain. Germline loops: CDR1 SGHTA, CDR2 FQGNSA. This CDR3 contains 16 residues. Germline trimming cut 4 bases from V and 7 bases from J; bases unmatched to any gene: 9. Per the original methods: From reference gene primer amplification, estimates of nucleated cell counts were derived. Produced via immunoSEQ multiplex PCR; TCRdb's table is partial and in-frame only. V and J calls plus clone size are reproduced from that table; the DNA served to infer D and trimming. This table holds roughly 250,000 clones, around 80% found once. The data are from a study of blood T cell repertoires in COVID-19. The overall study: The origin of the acute and convalescent COVID-19 samples was the United States, Italy and Spain. T cells, B-cell-depleted T cells, or PBMCs provided the cDNA or gDNA that served as material.

This chain links TRBV7-2 with TRBJ1-4; 10 bases align to TRBD1. This clonotype was obtained from an elderly woman with acute or convalescent COVID-19. The sample taken for sequencing was peripheral blood. The CDR3 loop reads CASSSFGDRGSEKLFF. CDR3 bases: TGTGCCAGCAGCTCCTTTGGGGACAGGGGTAGTGAAAAACTGTTTTTT.